These T cell receptor beta chains were read from a single sample in a study of cytomegalovirus exposure and HLA in healthy donors. The assay was immunoSEQ multiplex PCR, and TCRdb's table has in-frame clones only and misses some. The table has 65,000 to 90,000 clones, roughly 70% seen once. Sequenced sample: PBMCs. The receptors here all came from a man between 65 and 79 years old in good health and CMV-seronegative. CDR3s include the opening cysteine and the closing phenylalanine or tryptophan. A D gene is named only where the DNA matches it firmly. The listing skips clone size in some rows; elsewhere it reads once, few, many or a size class.

D gene | J gene | V gene | clone size | CDR3 length | CDR3 protein | CDR3 DNA
. | TRBJ1-6 | TRBV5-1 | . | 16 | CASRRTSGVRDSPLHF | TGCGCCAGCAGACGAACCTCAGGGGTTCGGGATTCACCCCTCCACTTT
TRBD1 | TRBJ2-3 | TRBV15 | . | 15 | CATSRVGTGQDTQYF | TGTGCCACCAGCAGAGTAGGGACAGGGCAAGATACGCAGTATTTT
. | TRBJ2-2 | TRBV4-1 | . | 15 | CASSQVESRTGELFF | TGCGCCAGCAGCCAAGTAGAAAGTCGCACCGGGGAGCTGTTTTTT
. | TRBJ1-6 | TRBV4-1 | . | 17 | CASSQDKMGRRDSPLHF | TGCGCCAGCAGCCAAGATAAGATGGGACGGAGGGATTCACCCCTCCACTTT
TRBD1 | TRBJ1-2 | TRBV14 | few | 13 | CASSPRGHYGYTF | TGTGCCAGCAGCCCCAGGGGGCACTATGGCTACACCTTC
TRBD2 | TRBJ2-2 | TRBV7-9 | . | 15 | CASSLGGSATGELFF | TGTGCCAGCAGCTTGGGCGGGAGCGCCACCGGGGAGCTGTTTTTT
. | TRBJ2-2 | TRBV7-8 | once | 16 | CASSTLRGGMAGELFF | TGTGCCAGCAGCACCCTAAGGGGGGGGATGGCCGGGGAGCTGTTTTTT
TRBD1 | TRBJ1-2 | TRBV6-5 | . | 15 | CASSYSDRGLYGYTF | TGTGCCAGCAGTTACTCAGACAGGGGACTCTATGGCTACACCTTC
. | TRBJ1-2 | TRBV28 | . | 11 | CAIQGGYGYTF | TGTGCCATCCAGGGTGGCTATGGCTACACCTTC
. | TRBJ1-1 | TRBV30 | few | 13 | CAWSVADFTEAFF | TGTGCCTGGAGTGTCGCGGACTTCACTGAAGCTTTCTTT
TRBD2 | TRBJ2-5 | TRBV7-2 | . | 13 | CASTLGGIETQYF | TGTGCCAGCACACTGGGAGGGATAGAGACCCAGTACTTC
. | TRBJ1-3 | TRBV7-2 | . | 14 | CASSSDSKGNTIYF | TGTGCCAGCAGCTCAGACAGTAAAGGAAACACCATATATTTT
TRBD2 | TRBJ2-1 | TRBV5-1 | . | 17 | CASSLTGGASSYNEQFF | TGCGCCAGCAGCCTCACGGGGGGGGCTAGCTCCTACAATGAGCAGTTCTTC
. | TRBJ1-1 | TRBV7-9 | . | 12 | CSSSLDLERAFF | TGTTCCAGCAGCTTAGACCTGGAGAGGGCTTTCTTT
TRBD2 | TRBJ2-7 | TRBV28 | . | 15 | CASSVSGGLSYEQYF | TGTGCCAGCAGTGTTAGCGGGGGGCTCTCCTACGAGCAGTACTTC
. | TRBJ1-1 | TRBV18 | . | 14 | CASSTTGFGTEAFF | TGTGCCAGCTCAACAACAGGGTTCGGCACTGAAGCTTTCTTT
TRBD1 | TRBJ1-3 | TRBV30 | . | 13 | CACAGGAGNTIYF | TGTGCCTGCGCAGGGGGCGCTGGAAACACCATATATTTT
. | TRBJ2-3 | TRBV5-4 | once | 12 | CASSTITDTQYF | TGTGCCAGCAGCACTATCACAGATACGCAGTATTTT
. | TRBJ2-2 | TRBV7-2 | . | 15 | CASSHRQGQSGELFF | TGTGCCAGCAGCCACAGGCAGGGCCAGTCCGGGGAGCTGTTTTTT
. | TRBJ1-2 | TRBV7-2 | . | 13 | CASTTRTREGYTF | TGTGCCAGCACCACACGGACTCGAGAAGGCTACACCTTC
TRBD2 | TRBJ2-3 | TRBV7-2 | . | 17 | CASSLYGGGAGSDTQYF | TGTGCCAGCAGCTTATATGGCGGGGGGGCAGGTTCAGATACGCAGTATTTT
. | TRBJ1-2 | TRBV28 | . | 11 | CASSLTRGYTF | TGTGCCAGCAGTCTCACAAGAGGCTACACCTTC
. | TRBJ1-4 | TRBV6-6 | many | 14 | CASRGTRNNEKLFF | TGTGCCAGCAGGGGGACACGTAATAATGAAAAACTGTTTTTT
. | TRBJ1-1 | TRBV6-5 | few | 14 | CASSYSGSRFEAFF | TGTGCCAGCAGTTACTCGGGCAGCCGCTTCGAAGCTTTCTTT
. | TRBJ1-2 | TRBV5-1 | . | 13 | CASSLSAGYGYTF | TGCGCCAGCAGCTTGTCGGCAGGCTATGGCTACACCTTC
. | TRBJ1-1 | TRBV28 | . | 15 | CASSSRLGRNTEAFF | TGTGCCAGCAGTTCCCGCCTGGGGAGGAACACTGAAGCTTTCTTT
. | TRBJ1-6 | TRBV6-1 | . | 13 | CASTGTYNSPLHF | TGTGCCAGCACAGGGACATATAATTCACCCCTCCACTTT
. | TRBJ1-4 | TRBV7-2 | . | 14 | CASSLAISREKLFF | TGTGCCAGCAGCTTAGCTATATCTAGGGAAAAACTGTTTTTT
. | TRBJ1-2 | TRBV5-4 | . | 15 | CASSLARGDLYGYTF | TGTGCCAGCAGCTTGGCCAGGGGCGACCTCTATGGCTACACCTTC